The rows below give T cell receptor beta chains drawn from one sample of a study of spatial heterogeneity in lung cancer. MiXCR was run by TCRdb on the 5' RACE reads, yielding one entry per CDR3 protein. The sample lists 15,000 or so distinct CDR3 sequences, 6.3% occurring once. The material was PBMCs, obtained at follow-up. The origin of the receptors is a male donor with early-stage non-small cell lung cancer. Both conserved end residues are part of each CDR3. The order of the fields is V gene, CDR3 length, CDR3 protein.

TRBV7-2	14	CASSLVGHSYEQYF
TRBV7-2	15	CASSTGQGSSDTQYF
TRBV6-5	15	CASSPGGGVNTEAFF
TRBV6-2/TRBV6-3	14	CASRRTGRTGELFF
TRBV20-1	16	CSARDKGETGWYGYTF
TRBV5-1	14	CASSASGRAPEQYF
TRBV5-1	15	CASSPLAGAYNEQFF
TRBV28	15	CASSISGRGYNEQFF
TRBV5-4	15	CASSLVLAGQETQYF
TRBV12-3/TRBV12-4	16	CASSLAPGRGRDEQYF
TRBV6-1	15	CASSRGEGRNQPQHF
TRBV5-1	16	CASSLAGRVSGNTIYF
TRBV11-3	13	CASSLTPTSEQFF
TRBV9	15	CASSVGGGGYEKLFF
TRBV28	14	CASSSGGTANEQFF
TRBV7-9	15	CASSATTAGNQPQHF
TRBV29-1	13	CSVGGGHYNEQFF
TRBV20-1	13	CSARSSVYNEQFF
TRBV20-1	14	CRESSGSGGHEQYF
TRBV20-1	12	CSANRDRDEQYF
TRBV20-1	12	CSARAPGYEQYF
TRBV10-3	15	CAINRGQRGPDTQYF
TRBV6-5	14	CATRPRTGQETQYF
TRBV13	15	CASSPPGGGQNIQYF
TRBV2	13	CACSAERADTQYF
TRBV4-2	15	CASSAPGTGDSPLHF